The 6 T cell receptor beta chains below were found in one sample sequenced in a study of metastatic and nonmetastatic thyroid tumors. TCRdb ran MiXCR on the PCR reads. The sample comprises some 7,200 clones, approximately 30% of which are singletons, and about a quarter rests with the top ten. Treatment of any kind had been given to no patient before thyroid surgery. Sequenced material: adjacent normal tissue. The receptors shown here come from a male donor with papillary thyroid cancer or a benign thyroid nodule (not recorded which). Some clones in this sample may be carry-over from other donors' samples.

The chain has TRBV9 and TRBJ1-2, with 7 bases identical to TRBD1. CDR1 is SGDLS and CDR2 is YYNGEE in the germline V gene. V lost 0 bases to trimming and J lost 4 bases; unmatched junction nucleotides: 6. CDR3 length equals 15 residues. CDR3 DNA sequence: TGTGCCAGCAGCGTAGGACAGGGCCCTCTCTATGGCTACACCTTC. This encodes CASSVGQGPLYGYTF.

This chain joins TRBV6-2 or TRBV6-3 and TRBJ1-1; D not resolved. The V end was cut by 0 bases, the J end by 0 bases, with 20 bases between. The CDR3 loop spans 19 amino acids. CDR1 and CDR2 from the germline V gene are MNHEY and SVGEGT. For the CDR3, the DNA is TGTGCCAGCAGTTACTCCGTCTTAGCCCACTTCAGCATGAACACTGAAGCTTTCTTT. Translation: CASSYSVLAHFSMNTEAFF.

About this clone itself: At one of its ends the junction is not consistent with the germline gene, which may arise from a read error. This sample includes further DNA sequences coding for the same CDR3. CDR3 DNA: TGCGCCAGCAGGATTTGGACCGGGGCCAACGTCCTGACCTTC. Its protein is CASRIWTGANVLTF. The genes are TRBV5-1 and TRBJ2-6; possibly TRBD1 or TRBD2 for D (5 bases each). Germline lookup yields CDR1 SGHRS and CDR2 YFSETQ. The CDR3 is made up of 14 amino acids.

This clone was found a few times. This chain links TRBV7-2 with TRBJ1-2; maybe TRBD1 (5 bases). CDR3 length equals 14 residues. CDR1 is SGHTA, CDR2 FQGNSA, per germline. V lost 5 bases and J lost 5, with 15 bases in between. The CDR3 here is CASSPGPEGYGYTF. CDR3 DNA: TGTGCCAGCAGCCCGGGACCGGAAGGTTATGGCTACACCTTC.

There are many counts of this clone. The J gene is TRBJ2-6, the V gene TRBV27; unclear D gene. This CDR3 has 17 residues. The V gene's germline CDR1 is MNHEY and CDR2 SMNVEV (reference sequence). Trimming took off 4 bases at V and 0 bases at J, with 13 bases between the two ends. The CDR3: CASSSLRSSSGANVLTF. CDR3 nucleotide sequence: TGTGCCAGCAGTTCCCTCCGCTCGAGCTCTGGGGCCAACGTCCTGACTTTC.

V gene TRBV20-1 combines with J gene TRBJ2-7; the D gene could be TRBD1 or TRBD2 (7 bases each). The CDR3 spans 14 residues. Trimming stripped 5 bases from V and 3 bases from J, with 17 bases between. Germline CDR1 and CDR2: DFQATT and SNEGSKA (reference sequence). The CDR3 DNA reads as TGCAGTGCTCGAAGGGGGGGACAGTACTACGAGCAGTACTTC. Amino acid sequence: CSARRGGQYYEQYF.